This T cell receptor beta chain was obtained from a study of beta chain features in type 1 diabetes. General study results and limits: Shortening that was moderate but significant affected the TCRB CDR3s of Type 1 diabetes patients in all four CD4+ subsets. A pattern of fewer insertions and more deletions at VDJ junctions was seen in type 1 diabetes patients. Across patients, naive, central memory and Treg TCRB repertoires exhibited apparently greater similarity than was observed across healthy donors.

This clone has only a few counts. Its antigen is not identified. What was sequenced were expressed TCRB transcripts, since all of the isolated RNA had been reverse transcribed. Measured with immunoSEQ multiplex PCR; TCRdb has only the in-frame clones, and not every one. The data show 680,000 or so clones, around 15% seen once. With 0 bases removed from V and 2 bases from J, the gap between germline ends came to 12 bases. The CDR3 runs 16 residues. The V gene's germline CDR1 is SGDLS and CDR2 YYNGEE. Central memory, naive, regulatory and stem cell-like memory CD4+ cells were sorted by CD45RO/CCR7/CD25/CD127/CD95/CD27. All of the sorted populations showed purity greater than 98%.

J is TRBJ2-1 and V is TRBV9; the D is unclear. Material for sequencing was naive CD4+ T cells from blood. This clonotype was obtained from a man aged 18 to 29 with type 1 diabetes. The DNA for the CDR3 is TGTGCCAGCAGCGTAGAGGCGGAGACTCCCTACAATGAGCAGTTCTTC. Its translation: CASSVEAETPYNEQFF.